The 25 T cell receptor beta chains below all came from one sample that was sequenced in a study of blood T cell repertoires in COVID-19. The assay was immunoSEQ multiplex PCR, and TCRdb's table has in-frame clones only and misses some. The sample consists of roughly 120,000 clones, around 80% of them appearing once. Sequenced material: peripheral blood. Every receptor here comes from a man aged 50 or older with acute or convalescent COVID-19.

The table lists this clone with a count of one. The chain combines TRBV4-2 with TRBJ2-3; tentative D call: TRBD1 (5 bases). CDR1 is LGHNA and CDR2 is YNFKEQ in the germline V gene. The CDR3 is 14 amino acids. Trimming removed 1 base at V and 6 bases at J, with 11 bases between. Written as DNA, the CDR3 is TGTGCCAGCAGCCAAGTTGGACATTCGGATACGCAGTATTTT. It encodes CASSQVGHSDTQYF.

Here the CDR3 DNA reads TGTGCCAGCAGATTTCAACGGGTGAGGTCGGGCAATGAGCAGTTCTTC. Translation gives CASRFQRVRSGNEQFF. The chain has TRBV2 and TRBJ2-1, with D unresolved. Trimming left V 6 bases short and J 6 bases short, with 21 bases between. The CDR3 runs 16 residues. CDR1 and CDR2 from the germline V gene are SNHLY and FYNNEI.

This clone has more than one count but fewer than ten. The chain combines TRBV30 with TRBJ1-4; 7 nucleotides align to TRBD1. Germline V gene sequence: CDR1 GTSNPN, CDR2 SVGIG (reference sequence). This CDR3 has 16 amino acids. Trimming took 2 bases from V and 2 from J; bases not matched to a gene: 8. The CDR3 nucleotides read TGTGCCTGGAGTCCGGGACAGCTTTACACTAATGAAAAACTGTTTTTT. Residues: CAWSPGQLYTNEKLFF.

The chain joins TRBV3-1 (or the pseudogene TRBV3-2) to TRBJ1-1; D may be TRBD1 (5 bases). The V gene lost 1 base and the J gene lost 3 bases, with 9 bases spanning the gap. The germline V gene encodes CDR1 LGHDT and CDR2 YNNKEL (reference sequence). This CDR3 is 14 amino acids long. This CDR3 reads CASSQGPGDTEAFF. CDR3 in DNA: TGTGCCAGCAGCCAAGGACCGGGGGACACTGAAGCTTTCTTT.

The V gene is TRBV19, the J gene TRBJ2-1, with D tentatively TRBD2 (5 bases). CDR1 and CDR2 (germline): LNHDA, SQIVND (reference sequence). This CDR3 spans 13 amino acids. V lost 3 bases and J lost 7, with 10 bases in between. Here the CDR3 reads CASSILRANEQFF. Here the CDR3 DNA reads TGTGCCAGTAGTATTCTGCGGGCGAATGAGCAGTTCTTC.

This sequence joins TRBV10-3 and TRBJ1-2; weak D call: TRBD1 (5 bases). This CDR3 spans 15 amino acids. The V gene's germline CDR1 is ENHRY and CDR2 SYGVKD. Trimming shortened V by 0 bases and J by 2 bases, and 10 bases separated the two germline ends. This CDR3 is CAISESVRENYGYTF. In nucleotides, the CDR3 is TGTGCCATCAGTGAGTCAGTCAGGGAAAACTATGGCTACACCTTC.

This clone has only one observation. This chain joins TRBV7-9 and TRBJ1-4; TRBD1 might be the D (5 bases). This CDR3 has 15 residues. CDR1 and CDR2 (germline): SEHNR, FQNEAQ (reference sequence). Deletions cut 2 bases from V and 7 bases from J, with 14 bases between. This chain's CDR3 is CASSLLQGNSEKLFF. In nucleotides, the CDR3 is TGTGCCAGCAGCTTACTTCAGGGTAACTCTGAAAAACTGTTTTTT.

The chain is built from TRBV30 and TRBJ1-1; D gene uncertain. Germline CDR1 is GTSNPN and CDR2 is SVGIG (reference sequence). Trimming removed 2 bases at V and 3 bases at J, with 10 bases between. The CDR3 extends over 13 amino acids. CDR3 DNA: TGTGCCTGGAGTATACGAGTGGACACTGAAGCTTTCTTT. Translated: CAWSIRVDTEAFF. The variable domain in full, completed from reference TRBV30 and TRBJ1-1, reads SQTIHQWPATLVQPVGSPLSLECTVEGTSNPNLYWYRQAAGRGLQLLFYSVGIGQISSEVPQNLSASRPQDRQFILSSKKLLLSDSGFYLCAWSIRVDTEAFFGQGTRLTVV.

The rearrangement links TRBV29-1 to TRBJ1-1, with 7 bases that match TRBD1. The CDR3 runs to 13 residues. The trim removed 4 bases at V and 6 bases at J, leaving 8 bases unmatched. Germline CDR1 and CDR2: SQVTM and ANQGSEA. This chain's CDR3 is CSVARQGISEAFF. CDR3 nucleotides: TGCAGCGTTGCGAGACAGGGAATCTCTGAAGCTTTCTTT.

This clone was seen just once. The chain uses TRBV4-1 and TRBJ2-4; 14 bases align to TRBD2. In germline, CDR1 is MGHRA, CDR2 YSYEKL. J gave up 2 bases and V 4 bases, and 7 bases lay outside the gene matches. The CDR3 is made up of 18 amino acids. CDR3 sequence: CASSRGLAGGGTKNIQYF. In DNA, the CDR3 is TGCGCCAGCAGCCGAGGACTAGCGGGAGGAGGGACCAAAAACATTCAGTACTTC.

The V and J genes are TRBV10-3 and TRBJ1-1; D is ambiguous. V gave up 7 bases and J gave up 5 bases, with 17 bases separating them. Germline-derived CDR1 and CDR2 are ENHRY and SYGVKD. This CDR3 contains 14 residues. The CDR3 DNA reads as TGTGCCATCACCAAGGAGCCCCGAGGGACTGAAGCTTTCTTT. Translated: CAITKEPRGTEAFF.

This clone has more than one count but fewer than ten. V and J are TRBV18 and TRBJ1-1; tentative D call: TRBD1 (5 bases). With 3 bases removed from V and 3 bases from J, the gap between germline ends came to 11 bases. CDR1 is KGHSH and CDR2 is LQKENI in the germline V gene. CDR3 length: 14 residues. This CDR3 reads CASSPGGGDTEAFF. Written as DNA, the CDR3 is TGTGCCAGCTCACCGGGCGGGGGTGACACTGAAGCTTTCTTT.

The V and J genes are TRBV5-1 and TRBJ2-3; no definite D call. Germline assignment: CDR1 SGHRS and CDR2 YFSETQ. The CDR3 extends over 12 amino acids. Trimming took 0 bases from V and 3 from J, leaving 2 bases between them. Here the CDR3 reads CASSLVTDTQYF. In nucleotides, the CDR3 is TGCGCCAGCAGCTTGGTAACAGATACGCAGTATTTT. The whole variable domain, filled in from reference TRBV5-1 and TRBJ2-3, reads KAGVTQTPRYLIKTRGQQVTLSCSPISGHRSVSWYQQTPGQGLQFLFEYFSETQRNKGNFPGRFSGRQFSNSRSEMNVSTLELGDSALYLCASSLVTDTQYFGPGTRLTVL.

The chain employs TRBV5-1 and TRBJ2-5; D call uncertain. Germline V gene sequence: CDR1 SGHRS, CDR2 YFSETQ. The CDR3 has 13 residues. Trimming took off 0 bases at V and 1 base at J, with 4 bases between the two ends. CDR3 residues: CASSLGGQETQYF. CDR3 coding DNA: TGCGCCAGCAGCTTGGGAGGCCAAGAGACCCAGTACTTC.

V usage is TRBV2 and J usage is TRBJ2-1, with 7 bases aligning to TRBD1. The germline CDR1 and CDR2 sequences are SNHLY and FYNNEI. The CDR3 spans 14 residues. The junction had 6 bases not matched to a gene; V was cut back by 5 bases and J by 5 bases. CDR3 sequence reads: CASSPTTGHNEQFF. In DNA form, the CDR3 reads TGTGCCAGCAGTCCCACGACAGGGCACAATGAGCAGTTCTTC.

This clone was counted between two and nine times. This chain joins TRBV11-3 and TRBJ2-3, with 8 bases matching TRBD1. In germline, CDR1 is SGHNT, CDR2 YENEEA. The CDR3 is 16 amino acids. Trimming cost V 1 base and J 2 bases; bases outside gene matches: 5. CDR3 coding DNA: TGTGCCAGCAGCTTAGGTCGACAGGGGAACACAGATACGCAGTATTTT. Translation gives CASSLGRQGNTDTQYF.

Only one count was recorded for this clone. This sequence joins TRBV27 and TRBJ2-2, with D maybe TRBD2 (6 bases). With 7 bases removed from V and 1 base from J, the gap between germline ends came to 10 bases. This CDR3 is 14 amino acids long. Germline CDR1 MNHEY, CDR2 SMNVEV (reference sequence). The CDR3 region is CASKPGVNTGELFF. In DNA, the CDR3 is TGTGCCAGCAAACCGGGAGTGAACACCGGGGAGCTGTTTTTT.

This clone was seen a single time. For the CDR3, the DNA is TGTGCCAGTGAATTCTCAGGGAATACTGAAGCTTTCTTT. Translating it yields CASEFSGNTEAFF. The gene calls are TRBV28 and TRBJ1-1, with a weak D call TRBD1 (5 bases). CDR1 and CDR2 from the germline V gene are MDHEN and SYDVKM. This CDR3 contains 13 residues. Trimming took off 9 bases at V and 5 bases at J, with 16 bases between the two ends.

This sequence joins TRBV10-2 and TRBJ2-5; weak D call: TRBD1 (5 bases). V was cut by 3 bases and J by 1 base, with 12 bases left in between. The germline gives CDR1 WSHSY, CDR2 SAAADI. The CDR3 loop spans 15 amino acids. CDR3 nucleotide sequence: TGCGCCAGCAGTGATGGGGCGGTAACCCAAGAGACCCAGTACTTC. Translation gives CASSDGAVTQETQYF.

The V call is TRBV7-8, the J call TRBJ1-2; 7 nucleotides line up with TRBD1. Losses at the gene ends were 1 base for V and 6 bases for J; bases not matched to a gene: 5. CDR3 length: 14 amino acids. Germline CDR1 SGHVS, CDR2 FQNEAQ. The CDR3 loop is CASSLEVRGDGYTF. CDR3 nucleotides: TGTGCCAGCAGCTTAGAGGTCAGGGGGGATGGCTACACCTTC.

This chain uses TRBV3-1 (or the pseudogene TRBV3-2) with TRBJ1-2; 7 bases align to TRBD1. Trimming removed 1 base from V and 4 bases from J; junction bases left unmatched: 9. Germline V gene sequence: CDR1 LGHDT, CDR2 YNNKEL (reference sequence). The CDR3 is made up of 16 amino acids. CDR3: CASSQVGQVTFYGYTF. The CDR3 DNA reads TGTGCCAGCAGCCAAGTAGGACAGGTAACCTTCTATGGCTACACCTTC.

The chain combines TRBV7-8 with TRBJ1-1; D is uncertain. The CDR3 runs to 15 residues. The ends were cut back, 5 bases at V and 1 base at J, with 14 bases in the middle. The germline CDR1 and CDR2 sequences are SGHVS and FQNEAQ. The CDR3 region has the DNA TGTGCCAGCAGCCCCGGGTTACGGGAGAACACTGAAGCTTTCTTT. It codes for CASSPGLRENTEAFF. The full variable domain, completed using reference TRBV7-8 and TRBJ1-1, is GAGVSQSPRYKVAKRGQDVALRCDPISGHVSLFWYQQALGQGPEFLTYFQNEAQLDKSGLPSDRFFAERPEGSVSTLKIQRTQQEDSAVYLCASSPGLRENTEAFFGQGTRLTVV.

This chain joins TRBV2 and TRBJ1-3; D gene uncertain. This CDR3 contains 14 residues. With 7 bases removed from V and 2 bases from J, the gap between germline ends came to 12 bases. The germline gives CDR1 SNHLY, CDR2 FYNNEI. The CDR3 is CASIGRGAGNTIYF. CDR3 in DNA: TGTGCCAGCATCGGGAGAGGCGCTGGAAACACCATATATTTT.

This clone was found a few times. V is TRBV15 and J is TRBJ2-7, with 9 nucleotides matching TRBD2. Trimming at V came to 0 bases and at J to 10 bases, leaving 4 bases not matched to a gene. The CDR3 extends over 13 amino acids. The germline V gene encodes CDR1 LNHNV and CDR2 YYDKDF (reference sequence). The CDR3 sequence: CATSRDSGGDQYF. CDR3 sequence (DNA): TGTGCCACCAGCAGAGATAGCGGGGGAGATCAGTACTTC.

The sample holds a few counts of this clone. The chain couples TRBV18 to TRBJ1-5; D is perhaps TRBD1 (5 bases). The ends were cut back, 6 bases at V and 5 bases at J, with 14 bases in the middle. Looked up from germline, CDR1 is KGHSH and CDR2 is LQKENI. This CDR3 comprises 14 residues. The DNA for the CDR3 is TGTGCCAGCTCCGGGGCGGGGGTAGATCAGCCCCAGCATTTT. It specifies CASSGAGVDQPQHF.